This TCR beta chain is from a study of T cell responses to AZD1222 COVID-19 vaccine. A word on this clone: Its antigen is unidentified.

Broader study findings: Two AZD1222 doses significantly raised spike-specific TCR breadth and depth over controls. Donors skewed white British and female; clonal diversity was possibly underestimated. Reports say nearly half of spike-specific TCRs go after unmutated variant regions. At study baseline, merely about 6 AZD1222 recipients were seropositive.

The CDR3 contains 15 residues. Germline CDR1 MNHEY, CDR2 SVGEGT. With 5 bases removed from V and 6 bases from J, the gap between germline ends came to 17 bases. Data came from immunoSEQ multiplex PCR; TCRdb stores just in-frame clones and leaves some out. The profile shows about 170,000 clones, 80% to 95% of them singletons. This TCR came from an adult in good health. V usage is TRBV6-2 or TRBV6-3 and J usage is TRBJ1-5; the D gene is possibly TRBD1 (5 bases). The sample here was peripheral blood, taken on day 0 of AZD1222 vaccination. The CDR3 DNA reads as TGTGCCAGCAGTCATGGGACGGCTGCAGGTCAGCCCCAGCATTTT. Translating gives CASSHGTAAGQPQHF.